The sequence of this T cell receptor (beta chain) was determined in a study of cytomegalovirus exposure and HLA in healthy donors. Across the whole study: Early release data held 85 million or so unique TCRs from HLA-typed donors.

The PCR employed 60 Vbeta primers together with 13 Jbeta primers. TCRdb's table, derived via immunoSEQ multiplex PCR, lists solely in-frame clones and lacks some. The sample has some 180,000 clones; around 80% are singletons. Study-level results: CMV serostatus was the only immune exposure information that was available. Highly shared variants forming one cluster were likely a sequencing artifact. Based on reports, TCR beta sequences accurately predicted HLA-A and HLA-B alleles for most subjects.

Remarks on this clone: Its target is unknown.

This CDR3 has 13 residues. V shed 3 bases, J shed 7 bases, and the junction held 5 bases outside the gene matches. Germline V gives CDR1 SGDLS, CDR2 YYNGEE. The chain couples TRBV9 to TRBJ1-2; 8 nucleotides align to TRBD1. The TCR comes from a man aged 35 to 55 in good health and CMV-seronegative. The sequenced sample was PBMCs. The CDR3 region has the DNA TGTGCCAGCAGCGCGACAGGGGTGAGTGGCTACACCTTC. Encoded protein: CASSATGVSGYTF.